This T cell receptor beta chain was retrieved from a study of T cell repertoires in cytomegalovirus infection (dated by TCRdb to the late 2010s). About the full investigation: The peptide stimulations were aimed at well-studied HLA-B-restricted epitopes as well as recently identified HLA-C-restricted CMV epitopes, whose presentation resists viral immunomodulation. Donor HLA type was relevant to the analysis, as public TCR beta signatures indicated carriage of CMV infection together with the matching HLA type. Points the paper makes about the study in general: In both this cohort and an independent cohort of several hundred donors, the cumulative frequency of public TCR beta family members distinguished carriers of CMV infection plus the relevant HLA type. The ex vivo response was dominated by HLA-C-restricted CMV-specific TCR beta clonotypes, which also provided the single most frequent clonotype in two of eight donors.

This clonotype was recorded only once. This clone's antigen is unknown. One base away there is no much larger clone; base qualities are not given. A lone read gives weak evidence. From the cysteine up to the phenylalanine, the CDR3 has a length of 15 residues. Only CDR3 DNA remains: 45 bases, in frame from the first base. Germline trimming amounts to 4 bases on V and 4 bases on J, with 9 as the count of junction bases outside the gene matches. As encoded in the germline V gene, CDR1 is SGDLS while CDR2 is YYNGEE. This specimen's treatment or condition label, per the study, means: in vitro stimulation with specific CMV peptide epitopes to enrich CMV-specific T cells. Sequencer: Illumina HiSeq 1500. The public reads were reanalyzed by TCRdb: fastp trimming at Q25, MiXCR alignment, in-frame beta chains only. All rows with the same CDR3 protein become a single entry with the most common DNA and genes. The sample table lists roughly 920,000 distinct CDR3 sequences, about a third of them with a count of one. Over 12% of the sample comes from the top ten.

Material: cultured CD8+ T cells from PBMCs, obtained from culture after CMV antigen stimulation. The receptor was derived from a human donor in good health (CMV status not recorded). Some clones in this sample may be carry-over from other donors' samples. The sequence is built from TRBV9 and TRBJ2-3; TRBD2 matches 7 bases in the middle. The CDR3 reads as follows: CASSLFGGGADTQYF. Here is the DNA: TGTGCCAGCAGCCTTTTTGGGGGGGGGGCAGATACGCAGTATTTT. The variable domain in full, with residues beyond the CDR3 obtained from the reference TRBV9 and TRBJ2-3 genes, is DSGVTQTPKHLITATGQRVTLRCSPRSGDLSVYWYQQSLDQGLQFLIQYYNGEERAKGNILERFSAQQFPDLHSELNLSSLELGDSALYFCASSLFGGGADTQYFGPGTRLTVL.